Here is one T cell receptor (beta chain) with its context. Its matching antigen is unknown. Germline CDR1 is WNHNN and CDR2 is SYGVQD (reference sequence). The CDR3 sequence is 14 residues long. V was pared by 7 bases and J by 2 bases, with 5 bases of the junction left unmatched. These data are taken from a study of cytomegalovirus exposure and HLA in healthy donors. Primers: 60 Vbeta forward and 13 Jbeta reverse. Sequencing was performed with immunoSEQ multiplex PCR; in TCRdb, only in-frame clones are kept and a portion is missing. The top ten hold around 3.7% of the sample, which has approximately 280,000 clones, 86% seen once. Study-level findings and limits: Presence/absence analysis assumed near-uniform sequencing depth across donors. Researchers catalogued around 150 TCR beta chains as cytomegalovirus-associated. Associated with HLA alleles at 0.05 false discovery rate in a later analysis were 15,000 to 20,000 TCR beta sequences. According to an earlier analysis, most TCR beta V segments yielded productive rearrangements about 90% or about 30% of the time.

This chain joins TRBV10-1 and TRBJ2-7; 10 bases agree with TRBD1. The clonotype was recovered from a man between 35 and 55 years old in good health and CMV-seropositive. The specimen was PBMCs. Here the CDR3 DNA reads TGCGCCAGCACCCCCGGGACAGGGGCCTACGAGCAGTACTTC. It translates to CASTPGTGAYEQYF.